The 24 T cell receptor beta chains reported below all come from one sample, sequenced in a study of blood T cell repertoires in COVID-19. TCRdb's table, derived via immunoSEQ multiplex PCR, lists solely in-frame clones and lacks some. Among about 160,000 clones listed, 78% were seen once. Sequencing used peripheral blood. Source of these receptors: a woman of 80 years or more with acute or convalescent COVID-19.

The chain links TRBV28 to TRBJ2-1; 7 bases agree with TRBD1. The germline CDR1 and CDR2 sequences are MDHEN and SYDVKM. The V gene end was trimmed by 6 bases and the J gene end by 8 bases; junction bases not matched to a gene: 4. The CDR3 consists of 12 residues. The CDR3 coding sequence is TGTGCCAGCAGCCCGACAGGGCATGAGCAGTTCTTC. Its protein product is CASSPTGHEQFF.

This chain connects TRBV6-5 to TRBJ1-1; D is possibly TRBD1 (5 bases). Germline CDR1 MNHEY, CDR2 SVGAGI. The CDR3 loop spans 15 amino acids. V was pared by 0 bases and J by 3 bases, with 11 bases between. For the CDR3, the DNA is TGTGCCAGCAGTTACTCCGCAGGGCTGTACACTGAAGCTTTCTTT. This encodes CASSYSAGLYTEAFF.

The V gene is TRBV2, the J gene TRBJ1-2; D is perhaps TRBD1 (5 bases). In germline, CDR1 is SNHLY, CDR2 FYNNEI. Trimming stripped 3 bases from V and 4 bases from J, with 15 bases between. CDR3 size: 15 residues. CDR3 in amino acids: CASSEEGVLGYGYTF. The CDR3 nucleotides read TGTGCCAGCAGTGAGGAAGGGGTGCTAGGCTATGGCTACACCTTC.

The chain combines TRBV11-3 with TRBJ2-2; possibly TRBD1 for D (6 bases). Trimming pared 1 base from V and 2 bases from J, leaving 11 bases between. Germline lookup yields CDR1 SGHNT and CDR2 YENEEA. The CDR3 runs to 16 residues. The CDR3 DNA reads TGTGCCAGCAGCTTAGGGTGGACAGAAAACACCGGGGAGCTGTTTTTT. It codes for CASSLGWTENTGELFF.

The V and J genes are TRBV2 and TRBJ1-5; D not resolved. The germline CDR1 and CDR2 sequences are SNHLY and FYNNEI. This CDR3 is built from 14 residues. V dropped 4 bases and J dropped 7 bases, with 14 bases sitting between them. The CDR3 protein is CASSAGLQPQPQHF. DNA for the CDR3: TGTGCCAGCAGTGCGGGTCTACAACCGCAGCCCCAGCATTTT. The full variable domain, completed using reference TRBV2 and TRBJ1-5, is EPEVTQTPSHQVTQMGQEVILRCVPISNHLYFYWYRQILGQKVEFLVSFYNNEISEKSEIFDDQFSVERPDGSNFTLKIRSTKLEDSAMYFCASSAGLQPQPQHFGDGTRLSIL.

V usage is TRBV19 and J usage is TRBJ2-1; TRBD2 agrees at 8 bases. This CDR3 has 15 residues. The J segment lost 4 bases and the V segment lost 1 base, leaving 3 bases of the junction unmatched. CDR1 and CDR2 from the germline V gene are LNHDA and SQIVND (reference sequence). CDR3 amino acids: CASSIAGGGYNEQFF. The CDR3 coding sequence is TGTGCCAGTAGTATAGCGGGAGGGGGGTACAATGAGCAGTTCTTC.

The rearrangement joins TRBV5-8 to TRBJ1-1; D may be TRBD1 (6 bases). Germline-derived CDR1 and CDR2 are SGHTS and YDEGEE. V lost 0 bases to trimming and J lost 3 bases, with 12 bases between them. This CDR3 is 15 amino acids long. The CDR3 sequence is CASSLVGRGYTEAFF. The CDR3 nucleotides read TGTGCCAGCAGCTTGGTAGGCAGGGGCTACACTGAAGCTTTCTTT. The full variable domain, completed using reference TRBV5-8 and TRBJ1-1, is EAGVTQSPTHLIKTRGQQATLRCSPISGHTSVYWYQQALGLGLQFLLWYDEGEERNRGNFPPRFSGRQFPNYSSELNVNALELEDSALYLCASSLVGRGYTEAFFGQGTRLTVV.

This chain connects TRBV5-4 to TRBJ1-1, with a tentative D call TRBD1 (5 bases). There are 14 residues in the CDR3. The V gene's germline CDR1 is SGHNT and CDR2 YYREEE (reference sequence). Trimming left V 0 bases short and J 7 bases short, with 13 bases between. CDR3 coding DNA: TGTGCCAGCAGCTTGGACTTTGGACACTTTGAAGCTTTCTTT. This sequence encodes CASSLDFGHFEAFF. Drawing the rest from reference TRBV5-4 and TRBJ1-1, the complete variable domain is ETGVTQSPTHLIKTRGQQVTLRCSSQSGHNTVSWYQQALGQGPQFIFQYYREEENGRGNFPPRFSGLQFPNYSSELNVNALELDDSALYLCASSLDFGHFEAFFGQGTRLTVV.

The V gene is TRBV12-3 or TRBV12-4, the J gene TRBJ1-6; TRBD1 matches at 10 bases. V shed 5 bases, J shed 12 bases, and the junction held 4 bases outside the gene matches. The CDR3 consists of 13 residues. The CDR3 protein is CASSGQGGLPLHF. The CDR3 DNA reads TGTGCCAGCAGTGGACAGGGGGGTTTACCCCTCCACTTT.

The V and J genes are TRBV20-1 and TRBJ1-2; D gene uncertain. This CDR3 region has 13 residues. Germline CDR1 DFQATT, CDR2 SNEGSKA (reference sequence). V was cut by 3 bases and J by 4 bases, with 12 bases left in between. The CDR3 coding sequence is TGCAGTGCTAGTAGAGGGCTGTTCTATGGCTACACCTTC. This gives the protein CSASRGLFYGYTF.

The V gene is TRBV28, the J gene TRBJ2-7; TRBD1 agrees at 9 bases. Germline lookup yields CDR1 MDHEN and CDR2 SYDVKM. The CDR3 is 15 residues long. Trimming cost V 6 bases and J 3 bases; bases outside gene matches: 9. CDR3 coding DNA: TGTGCCAGCAGCGGTCCGGGACAGGGATTCTACGAGCAGTACTTC. Translation gives CASSGPGQGFYEQYF.

The chain combines TRBV5-4 with TRBJ1-6; TRBD1 aligns across 10 bases. The CDR3 length is 16 residues. Germline assignment: CDR1 SGHNT and CDR2 YYREEE (reference sequence). With 4 bases clipped from V and 7 bases from J, the junction kept 8 bases outside the gene matches. CDR3 sequence: CASSPQTGGENSPLHF. The CDR3, as DNA: TGTGCCAGCAGCCCACAGACAGGGGGCGAAAATTCACCCCTCCACTTT.

The V and J genes are TRBV6-5 and TRBJ1-1; 9 bases are shared with TRBD1. The CDR3 sequence is 14 residues long. V trimming: 6 bases; J trimming: 1 base; junction bases outside the gene matches: 3. Germline values: CDR1 MNHEY, CDR2 SVGAGI. CDR3 loop: CASRGQGSNTEAFF. CDR3 DNA sequence: TGTGCCAGCAGGGGACAGGGATCGAACACTGAAGCTTTCTTT.

V usage is TRBV7-8 and J usage is TRBJ1-5; D perhaps matches TRBD1 (5 bases). This CDR3 is 12 amino acids long. Germline assignment: CDR1 SGHVS and CDR2 FQNEAQ. V gave up 5 bases and J gave up 5 bases, with 7 bases separating them. The chain's CDR3 is CASSRRDQPQHF. The CDR3 DNA sequence: TGTGCCAGCAGCCGCAGGGATCAGCCCCAGCATTTT.

This chain joins TRBV18 and TRBJ1-4; the D gene is possibly TRBD1 (5 bases). Germline CDR1 and CDR2: KGHSH and LQKENI. This CDR3 has 15 residues. V was clipped by 3 bases and J by 4 bases, with 12 bases between them. For the CDR3, the DNA is TGTGCCAGCTCACCCCTGGGGGGACTTAATGAAAAACTGTTTTTT. Residues: CASSPLGGLNEKLFF.

The J gene is TRBJ2-7, the V gene TRBV29-1, with 7 bases matching TRBD2. The J segment lost 5 bases and the V segment lost 0 bases, leaving 10 bases of the junction unmatched. CDR3 length equals 15 residues. Germline V gene data show CDR1 as SQVTM and CDR2 as ANQGSEA. The CDR3 DNA reads TGCAGCGTTGAAGATCTTCGGGGGGAATACAACGAGCAGTACTTC. Its translation: CSVEDLRGEYNEQYF.

The chain couples TRBV24-1 to TRBJ2-5; TRBD1 matches at 10 bases. The ends lost 4 bases at V and 7 bases at J; junction bases unmatched: 8. Germline lookup yields CDR1 KGHDR and CDR2 SFDVKD. This CDR3 comprises 15 residues. The CDR3 nucleotides read TGTGCCACCAGTGAGGGGGGGACAGGGGCCGGGACCCAGTACTTC. Translated, it gives CATSEGGTGAGTQYF.

This clone was recorded a few times. The chain uses TRBV6-5 and TRBJ2-1; D gene ambiguous. Germline V lookup: CDR1 MNHEY, CDR2 SVGAGI. The length of the CDR3 is 13 residues. The V end was cut by 6 bases, the J end by 5 bases, with 11 bases between. This CDR3 is CASSPDLNNEQFF. In DNA form, the CDR3 reads TGTGCCAGCAGCCCCGACTTGAACAATGAGCAGTTCTTC.

The chain links TRBV5-1 to TRBJ2-7; D may be TRBD2 (5 bases). Germline values: CDR1 SGHRS, CDR2 YFSETQ. The CDR3 spans 14 residues. Trimming took 3 bases from V and 1 from J, leaving 11 bases between them. CDR3 in amino acids: CASSWGDRSYEQYF. CDR3 DNA sequence: TGCGCCAGCAGCTGGGGAGATCGTTCCTACGAGCAGTACTTC. Combining the CDR3 with reference TRBV5-1 and TRBJ2-7 gives the whole variable domain KAGVTQTPRYLIKTRGQQVTLSCSPISGHRSVSWYQQTPGQGLQFLFEYFSETQRNKGNFPGRFSGRQFSNSRSEMNVSTLELGDSALYLCASSWGDRSYEQYFGPGTRLTVT.

The CDR3 reads CASSPQDRGSGQPQHF. The CDR3 DNA reads TGTGCCAGCAGTCCCCAGGACAGGGGCTCAGGTCAGCCCCAGCATTTT. The chain links TRBV27 to TRBJ1-5, with TRBD1 matching 9 bases. The CDR3 is made up of 16 amino acids. Germline trimming cut 5 bases from V and 6 bases from J; bases unmatched to any gene: 11. Germline loops: CDR1 MNHEY, CDR2 SMNVEV (reference sequence).

This clone occurred a few times. The chain recombines TRBV27 with TRBJ1-2; 7 nucleotides match TRBD1. The CDR3 sequence is 13 residues long. Trimming removed 6 bases from V and 8 bases from J; junction bases left unmatched: 9. Germline V gene sequence: CDR1 MNHEY, CDR2 SMNVEV (reference sequence). This CDR3 is CASSADRLGGYTF. CDR3 sequence (DNA): TGTGCCAGCAGCGCGGACAGGCTGGGAGGCTACACCTTC.

The genes are TRBV27 and TRBJ2-7; TRBD1 matches 10 bases. J lost 2 bases, V lost 6 bases, and 10 bases had no gene match. Germline CDR1 MNHEY, CDR2 SMNVEV (reference sequence). The CDR3 loop spans 16 amino acids. The CDR3 sequence is CASSPRGTGVTYEQYF. As DNA, the CDR3 is TGTGCCAGCAGCCCAAGGGGGACAGGGGTTACCTACGAGCAGTACTTC.

This clone was counted a few times. The V call is TRBV5-1, the J call TRBJ1-2, with TRBD1 identical over 7 bases. V dropped 4 bases and J dropped 3; count of bases not matched to a gene: 6. This CDR3 is built from 14 residues. CDR1 is SGHRS, CDR2 YFSETQ, per germline. The chain's CDR3 is CASSGGTGDYGYTF. For the CDR3, the DNA is TGCGCCAGCAGCGGCGGTACAGGGGACTATGGCTACACCTTC.

The chain couples TRBV6-5 to TRBJ1-1; weak D call: TRBD1 (5 bases). The germline gives CDR1 MNHEY, CDR2 SVGAGI. V lost 0 bases and J 11 bases, leaving 13 bases between the germline ends. CDR3 length: 13 residues. The CDR3 DNA is TGTGCCAGCAGTTACTCGAGGGGAGGGGAGGCTTTCTTT. This sequence encodes CASSYSRGGEAFF.